The entry below gives a single T cell receptor (beta chain) sequence along with its context. What it binds is unknown. The source of the sample is a study of T cell responses to AZD1222 COVID-19 vaccine. Study results and caveats: White British ancestry dominated among donors, who included more females, and clonal diversity was possibly underestimated. CD4 TCRs associated with vaccination spanned spike, dominating at 160-218 and 743-854.

Sequencing used immunoSEQ multiplex PCR; TCRdb keeps in-frame clones, though not all of them. Among around 99,000 clones listed, approximately 90% were seen once. The germline V gene encodes CDR1 MGHRA and CDR2 YSYEKL. This CDR3 comprises 13 residues. With 1 base removed from V and 6 bases from J, the gap between germline ends came to 9 bases. The chain combines TRBV4-1 with TRBJ1-2; maybe TRBD1 (6 bases). This clonotype was sampled from an adult in good health. The input for sequencing was peripheral blood, taken on day 0 of AZD1222 vaccination. CDR3 protein: CASSQAGVNGYTF. Here the CDR3 DNA reads TGCGCCAGCAGCCAAGCAGGGGTTAATGGCTACACCTTC.